This TCR beta chain was documented in a study of cytomegalovirus exposure and HLA in healthy donors. Notes on the study in general: Researchers reported from a later analysis that most CMV-associated TCR beta chains appeared HLA-restricted. Analysis performed later found more than 15,000 TCR beta sequences associated with HLA alleles at 0.05 false discovery rate. According to the study, 160 or so TCR beta chains were cytomegalovirus-associated.

Notes on this clone: Its antigen is as yet unknown.

Losses at the gene ends were 2 bases for V and 5 bases for J; bases not matched to a gene: 2. The CDR3 length is 13 residues. Looked up from germline, CDR1 is SGHNT and CDR2 is YYREEE (reference sequence). PCR employed 60 Vbeta and 13 Jbeta primers. Using immunoSEQ multiplex PCR, the repertoire was profiled, and TCRdb retains in-frame clones only, with some absent. The data contain approximately 50,000 clones, about 80% of them singletons. The chain is built from TRBV5-4 and TRBJ2-7; 9 bases match TRBD1. This TCR came from a man aged 25 to 45 in good health and CMV-seronegative. The source material was PBMCs. CDR3 DNA: TGTGCCAGCAGCTTCACAGGGGGCGACGAGCAGTACTTC. This sequence encodes CASSFTGGDEQYF.